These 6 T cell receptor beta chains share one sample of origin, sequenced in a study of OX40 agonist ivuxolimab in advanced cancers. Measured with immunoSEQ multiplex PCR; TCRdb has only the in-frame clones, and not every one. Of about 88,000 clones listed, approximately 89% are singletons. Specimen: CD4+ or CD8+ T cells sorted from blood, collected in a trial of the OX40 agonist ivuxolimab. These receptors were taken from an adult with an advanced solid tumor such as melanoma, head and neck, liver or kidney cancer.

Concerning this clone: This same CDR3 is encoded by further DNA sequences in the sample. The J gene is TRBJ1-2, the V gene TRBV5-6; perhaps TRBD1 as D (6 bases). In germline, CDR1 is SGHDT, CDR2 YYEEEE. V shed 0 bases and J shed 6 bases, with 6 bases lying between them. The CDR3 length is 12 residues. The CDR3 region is CASSLGTDGYTF. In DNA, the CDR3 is TGTGCCAGCAGCTTGGGGACAGATGGCTACACCTTC.

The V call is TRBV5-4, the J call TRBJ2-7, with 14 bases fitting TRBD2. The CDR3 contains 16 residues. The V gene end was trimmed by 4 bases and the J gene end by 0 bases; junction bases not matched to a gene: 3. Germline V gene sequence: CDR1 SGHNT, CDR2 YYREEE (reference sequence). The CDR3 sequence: CASSAGLAGVSYEQYF. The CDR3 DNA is TGTGCCAGCAGCGCGGGACTAGCGGGAGTCTCCTACGAGCAGTACTTC.

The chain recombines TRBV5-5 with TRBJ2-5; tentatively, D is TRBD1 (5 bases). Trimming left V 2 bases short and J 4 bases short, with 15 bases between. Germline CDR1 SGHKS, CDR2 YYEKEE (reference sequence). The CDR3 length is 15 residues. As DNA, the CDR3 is TGTGCCAGCAGCTTTGACGCTCCAAGGGGAGAGACCCAGTACTTC. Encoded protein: CASSFDAPRGETQYF.

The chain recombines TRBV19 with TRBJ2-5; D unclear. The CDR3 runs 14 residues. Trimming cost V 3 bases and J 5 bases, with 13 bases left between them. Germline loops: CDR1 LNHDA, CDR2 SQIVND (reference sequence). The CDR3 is CASSIQVSVETQYF. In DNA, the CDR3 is TGTGCCAGTAGTATTCAGGTGTCGGTGGAGACCCAGTACTTC.

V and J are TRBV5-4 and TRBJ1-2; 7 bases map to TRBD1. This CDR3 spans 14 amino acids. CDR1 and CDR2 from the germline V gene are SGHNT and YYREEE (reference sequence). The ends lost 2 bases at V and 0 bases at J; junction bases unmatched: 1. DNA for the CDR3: TGTGCCAGCAGCTTACAGGGGACTAACTATGGCTACACCTTC. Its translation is CASSLQGTNYGYTF.

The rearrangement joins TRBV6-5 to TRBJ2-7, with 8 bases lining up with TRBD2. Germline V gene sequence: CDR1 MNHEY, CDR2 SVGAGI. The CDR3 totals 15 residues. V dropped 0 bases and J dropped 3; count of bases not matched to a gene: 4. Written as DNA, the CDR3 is TGTGCCAGCAGTTACTCTAGCGGGAAAGGCTACGAGCAGTACTTC. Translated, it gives CASSYSSGKGYEQYF.